Listed below are T cell receptor beta chains from one sample, sequenced in a study of blood T cell repertoires in COVID-19. TCRdb's copy holds only in-frame clones and misses some; the assay was immunoSEQ multiplex PCR. The sample carries about 150,000 clones, 85% to 90% recorded once. The sample taken for sequencing was peripheral blood. These receptors originate from a man between 18 and 35 years old with COVID-19, enrolled during active disease. Each CDR3 is given with its conserved first and last residue. The D gene is left open where the match is weak. For some rows the clone size is stated as once, few or many, or as a class when expanded; others skip it.

-,-,TRBJ2-1,TRBV7-9,CASSRDSYNEQFF,TGTGCCAGCAGCCGGGACTCCTACAATGAGCAGTTCTTC
-,-,TRBJ2-1,TRBV28,CASSSRKSLSTVQFF,TGTGCCAGCAGTTCCCGAAAGTCCCTCTCTACTGTGCAGTTCTTC
TRBD2,-,TRBJ2-7,TRBV4-1,CASSQDLAGARYEQYF,TGCGCCAGCAGCCAAGATCTGGCGGGAGCGAGGTACGAGCAGTACTTC
-,-,TRBJ1-3,TRBV28,CASSSTPSSGNTIYF,TGTGCCAGCAGTTCGACTCCGTCCTCTGGAAACACCATATATTTT
TRBD2,-,TRBJ2-5,TRBV28,CASSLSRLGAGGEETQYF,TGTGCCAGCAGTTTAAGTCGTCTTGGAGCGGGAGGTGAAGAGACCCAGTACTTC
-,-,TRBJ2-1,TRBV6-5,CASIGARYLYEQFF,TGTGCCAGCATAGGAGCTAGATACCTTTATGAGCAGTTCTTC
TRBD2,-,TRBJ2-3,TRBV6-2/TRBV6-3,CASSYQSGGPSDTQYF,TGTGCCAGCAGTTATCAGTCGGGAGGGCCGTCAGATACGCAGTATTTT
-,-,TRBJ2-5,TRBV19,CASSIRHRRETQYF,TGTGCCAGTAGTATAAGGCACCGGAGAGAGACCCAGTACTTC
TRBD1,once,TRBJ1-2,TRBV15,CATSRGETGTLYGYTF,TGTGCCACCAGCAGAGGTGAGACAGGGACACTCTATGGCTACACCTTC
-,-,TRBJ2-7,TRBV5-4,CASSWGAAYEQYF,TGTGCCAGCAGCTGGGGAGCGGCCTACGAGCAGTACTTC
TRBD2,-,TRBJ2-1,TRBV3-1/TRBV3-2,CASSQLWPLAGGRSYNEQFF,TGTGCCAGCAGCCAATTGTGGCCCTTAGCGGGAGGCCGCTCCTACAATGAGCAGTTCTTC
TRBD1,-,TRBJ2-2,TRBV10-3,CAIRDRGTGTGELFF,TGTGCCATCAGAGACAGGGGTACGGGCACCGGGGAGCTGTTTTTT
-,-,TRBJ1-3,TRBV28,CASSLRGGNTIYF,TGCGCCAGCAGTTTACGAGGCGGAAACACCATATATTTT
TRBD2,-,TRBJ2-5,TRBV7-9,CASSLPIGGGTETQYF,TGTGCCAGCAGCTTACCCATCGGGGGGGGGACAGAGACCCAGTACTTC
-,-,TRBJ2-2,TRBV12-3/TRBV12-4,CASSFGGGELFF,TGTGCCAGCAGTTTCGGTGGCGGGGAGCTGTTTTTT
TRBD1,-,TRBJ1-1,TRBV7-3,CASSLTGGREAFF,TGTGCCAGCAGCTTAACAGGGGGCCGCGAAGCTTTCTTT
-,-,TRBJ1-6,TRBV28,CASSPPRAPLHF,TGTGCCAGCAGCCCTCCGCGGGCACCCCTCCACTTT
-,-,TRBJ1-5,TRBV30,CAWQQGTNQPQHF,TGTGCCTGGCAACAGGGTACCAATCAGCCCCAGCATTTT
TRBD1,-,TRBJ1-6,TRBV5-6,CASSLVAGGGSYNSPLHF,TGTGCCAGCAGCTTGGTCGCAGGGGGCGGGTCCTATAATTCACCCCTCCACTTT
-,-,TRBJ1-4,TRBV7-2,CASSLLPGGTNEKLFF,TGTGCCAGCAGCTTGCTTCCCGGGGGTACTAATGAAAAACTGTTTTTT
TRBD2,-,TRBJ2-1,TRBV7-6,CASSLFASGNEQFF,TGTGCCAGCAGCTTATTTGCTAGCGGCAATGAGCAGTTCTTC
-,-,TRBJ1-4,TRBV10-3,CAISESGVKLFF,TGTGCCATCAGTGAGTCGGGAGTAAAACTGTTTTTT
TRBD2,-,TRBJ2-5,TRBV7-9,CASSLISGSDQETQYF,TGTGCCAGCAGCTTAATTAGCGGGAGTGATCAAGAGACCCAGTACTTC
-,-,TRBJ1-5,TRBV24-1,CATSDPRGGPNQPQHF,TGTGCCACCAGTGATCCCCGTGGGGGCCCAAATCAGCCCCAGCATTTT
-,-,TRBJ2-3,TRBV10-2,CASSESGQGSIRGTDTQYF,TGCGCCAGCAGTGAGTCGGGGCAGGGAAGCATAAGGGGCACAGATACGCAGTATTTT
-,-,TRBJ1-4,TRBV28,CASSENRGIEKLLF,TGTGCCAGCAGTGAGAATAGGGGGATTGAAAAACTGCTTTTT